The entry that follows covers one T cell receptor beta chain sequence. TCRdb ran MiXCR on the 5' RACE reads and lists one entry per CDR3 protein. The sample consists of roughly 39,000 distinct CDR3 sequences, 6.8% of them appearing once. Time point noted: sample taken at primary tumor resection. V lost 0 bases to trimming and J lost 9 bases, with 10 bases between them. Germline V gene data show CDR1 as LGHNA and CDR2 as YSLEER. This CDR3 region has 13 residues. These data belong to a study of spatial heterogeneity in lung cancer. The chain couples TRBV4-3 to TRBJ2-3; unclear D gene. This receptor was identified in a female donor with early-stage non-small cell lung cancer. The sample in question was PBMCs, obtained at surgery. The CDR3 loop reads CASSQENWATQYF. The CDR3 DNA sequence: TGCGCCAGCAGCCAAGAAAACTGGGCAACGCAGTATTTT.